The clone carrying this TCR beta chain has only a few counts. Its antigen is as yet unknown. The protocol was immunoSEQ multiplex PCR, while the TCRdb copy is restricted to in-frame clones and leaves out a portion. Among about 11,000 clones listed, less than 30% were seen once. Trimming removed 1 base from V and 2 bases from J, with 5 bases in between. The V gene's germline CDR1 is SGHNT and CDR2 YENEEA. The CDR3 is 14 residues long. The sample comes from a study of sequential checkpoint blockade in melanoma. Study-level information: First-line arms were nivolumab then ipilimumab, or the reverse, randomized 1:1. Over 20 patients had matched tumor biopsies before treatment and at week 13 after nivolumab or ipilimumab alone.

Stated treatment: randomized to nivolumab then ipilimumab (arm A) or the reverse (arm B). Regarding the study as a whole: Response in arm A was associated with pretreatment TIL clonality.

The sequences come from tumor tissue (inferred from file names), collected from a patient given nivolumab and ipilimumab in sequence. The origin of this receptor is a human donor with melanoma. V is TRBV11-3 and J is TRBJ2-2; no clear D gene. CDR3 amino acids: CASSLVYNTGELFF. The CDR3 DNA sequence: TGTGCCAGCAGCTTAGTCTACAACACCGGGGAGCTGTTTTTT.